The 22 T cell receptor beta chains below were found in one sample sequenced in a study of response to subunit inactivated influenza vaccine. TCRdb ran MiXCR on the RT-PCR reads and lists one entry per CDR3 protein. The table shows fewer than 700,000 distinct CDR3 sequences, with around 13% occurring only once. The input for sequencing was PBMCs from blood, taken 40 to 50 days after vaccination. The origin of the receptors is a middle-aged man who received an inactivated influenza vaccine.

This clonotype was picked up a small number of times. The CDR3 DNA reads TGCAGCGTTGGTGACAGGGCCCCGGAGACCCAGTACTTC. Protein product: CSVGDRAPETQYF. The chain couples TRBV29-1 to TRBJ2-5, with 7 bases fitting TRBD1. This CDR3 comprises 13 residues. Looked up from germline, CDR1 is SQVTM and CDR2 is ANQGSEA. The trim removed 4 bases at V and 5 bases at J, leaving 7 bases unmatched.

This chain uses TRBV4-2 with TRBJ1-6; unclear D gene. The CDR3 length is 16 residues. Germline lookup yields CDR1 LGHNA and CDR2 YNFKEQ. V shed 0 bases and J shed 9 bases, with 15 bases lying between them. The CDR3 is CASSQDRSGGGSPLHF. CDR3 nucleotides: TGTGCCAGCAGCCAAGATCGTAGCGGAGGCGGTTCACCCCTCCACTTT.

The rearrangement links TRBV19 to TRBJ2-5, with 10 bases that match TRBD2. This CDR3 is built from 17 residues. Germline trimming cut 3 bases from V and 4 bases from J; bases unmatched to any gene: 11. Germline V lookup: CDR1 LNHDA, CDR2 SQIVND (reference sequence). For the CDR3, the DNA is TGTGCCAGTAGTATTATAGGACCGAGCGGGAGGGGAGAGACCCAGTACTTC. Protein: CASSIIGPSGRGETQYF.

This clonotype was detected many times. The chain combines TRBV12-3 or TRBV12-4 with TRBJ1-1; 10 bases are shared with TRBD1. The CDR3 is 13 residues long. V shed 5 bases and J 6 bases; nucleotides not matched to a gene: 3. CDR3 bases: TGTGCCAGCAGTGCCGGGACAGGGGCTGAAGCTTTCTTT. Translating it yields CASSAGTGAEAFF.

In this sample, this clonotype turned up many times. This rearrangement joins TRBV7-2 to TRBJ1-1; D unclear. Trimming took off 5 bases at V and 5 bases at J, with 18 bases between the two ends. CDR1 and CDR2 from the germline V gene are SGHTA and FQGNSA. The CDR3 sequence is 15 residues long. This CDR3 is CASSPVTGGRTEAFF. The DNA for the CDR3 is TGTGCCAGCAGCCCAGTGACTGGAGGGCGAACTGAAGCTTTCTTT.

This clonotype was detected a few times. The chain joins TRBV7-2 to TRBJ1-4, with 7 bases aligning to TRBD1. Germline assignment: CDR1 SGHTA and CDR2 FQGNSA. J was trimmed by 6 bases and V by 5 bases; bases with no gene match: 6. The length of the CDR3 is 14 residues. The DNA for the CDR3 is TGTGCCAGCAGCGTGGGGACAGTGGATGAAAAACTGTTTTTT. Protein: CASSVGTVDEKLFF.

This clonotype was detected a few times. This chain connects TRBV12-3 or TRBV12-4 to TRBJ2-3; possibly TRBD1 or TRBD2 for D (5 bases each). Trimming left V 6 bases short and J 0 bases short, with 19 bases between. The CDR3 is 17 residues long. The CDR3 DNA is TGTGCCAGCAGACCCCGGGACGGACGCTTTAGCACAGATACGCAGTATTTT. It encodes CASRPRDGRFSTDTQYF.

The chain employs TRBV12-3 or TRBV12-4 and TRBJ1-1; D gene uncertain. There are 14 residues in the CDR3. The V gene lost 1 base and the J gene lost 3 bases, with 9 bases spanning the gap. The CDR3 spells CASSLGQTYTEAFF. In nucleotides, the CDR3 is TGTGCCAGCAGTTTAGGCCAAACTTACACTGAAGCTTTCTTT.

The CDR3 here is CASSFNNEKLFF. For the CDR3, the DNA is TGTGCCAGCAGCTTTAATAATGAAAAACTGTTTTTT. The chain combines TRBV7-2 with TRBJ1-4; D is ambiguous. CDR1 is SGHTA and CDR2 is FQGNSA in the germline V gene. The V end lost 3 bases, the J end lost 4 bases, and 3 bases lay between the germline ends. This CDR3 spans 12 amino acids.

This clonotype turned up a few times. The V gene is TRBV29-1, the J gene TRBJ1-2; D is ambiguous. Germline CDR1 is SQVTM and CDR2 is ANQGSEA. This CDR3 spans 12 amino acids. Trimming cost V 3 bases and J 10 bases, with 15 bases left between them. CDR3 loop: CSVDRAGGVYTF. The CDR3 region has the DNA TGCAGCGTTGATAGGGCAGGAGGTGTCTACACCTTC.

At least ten counts were recorded for this clonotype. The V call is TRBV27, the J call TRBJ2-5, with 10 bases fitting TRBD2. Germline-derived CDR1 and CDR2 are MNHEY and SMNVEV (reference sequence). Trimming cost V 1 base and J 1 base; bases outside gene matches: 6. The CDR3 covers 17 residues. CDR3 amino acids: CASSLLGASGSQETQYF. CDR3 coding DNA: TGTGCCAGCAGTTTATTAGGAGCTAGCGGGAGCCAAGAGACCCAGTACTTC.

The chain recombines TRBV7-3 with TRBJ2-1; a weak D match, TRBD1 (6 bases). Trimming shortened V by 2 bases and J by 8 bases, and 13 bases separated the two germline ends. The CDR3 contains 14 residues. The V gene's germline CDR1 is SGHTA and CDR2 FQGTGA. The CDR3 is CASSLYRVGDEQFF. CDR3 DNA sequence: TGTGCCAGCAGCTTATACAGGGTAGGGGATGAGCAGTTCTTC.

The table lists this clonotype with a few counts. The V call is TRBV4-2, the J call TRBJ2-3; 7 bases are shared with TRBD2. The CDR3 is made up of 17 amino acids. J was trimmed by 3 bases and V by 4 bases; bases with no gene match: 13. Germline CDR1 LGHNA, CDR2 YNFKEQ. CDR3 sequence (DNA): TGTGCCAGCAGCCTCGGGGCCCTAGCGGTTCAGACAGATACGCAGTATTTT. Its translation is CASSLGALAVQTDTQYF.

This clonotype was counted many times. V usage is TRBV28 and J usage is TRBJ1-1; no firm D call. V was trimmed by 1 base and J by 0 bases, leaving 9 bases between them. Germline V gene lookup returns CDR1 MDHEN and CDR2 SYDVKM. The CDR3 spans 15 residues. The CDR3 DNA follows: TGTGCCAGCAGTTTATCGGCGAACATGAACACTGAAGCTTTCTTT. Translation: CASSLSANMNTEAFF.

This sequence joins TRBV6-4 and TRBJ1-5; D is undetermined. V gave up 9 bases and J gave up 4 bases, with 16 bases separating them. This CDR3 has 14 residues. Germline CDR1 MRHNA, CDR2 SNTAGT. The DNA of the CDR3 is TGTGCCAGAGCCGGACCGCGGAGTAATCAGCCCCAGCATTTT. Amino acids: CARAGPRSNQPQHF.

This clonotype was observed a handful of times. V gene TRBV7-9 combines with J gene TRBJ2-5, with no clear D. The CDR3 length is 11 residues. Per the germline V gene, CDR1 is SEHNR and CDR2 is FQNEAQ (reference sequence). V was pared by 8 bases and J by 3 bases, with 7 bases between. The CDR3 DNA reads TGTGCCAGCGAGGTGGAAGAGACCCAGTACTTC. The encoded protein is CASEVEETQYF. The complete variable domain, with remaining parts taken from reference TRBV7-9 and TRBJ2-5, reads DTGVSQNPRHKITKRGQNVTFRCDPISEHNRLYWYRQTLGQGPEFLTYFQNEAQLEKSRLLSDRFSAERPKGSFSTLEIQRTEQGDSAMYLCASEVEETQYFGPGTRLLVL.

This clonotype has only a few counts. CDR3 nucleotide sequence: TGCGCCAGCAGCTTGGTCGGCAGGGGAAGTGGCTACACCTTC. It encodes CASSLVGRGSGYTF. This rearrangement joins TRBV5-1 to TRBJ1-2, with a tentative D call TRBD1 (6 bases). This CDR3 is built from 14 residues. Deletions cut 0 bases from V and 7 bases from J, with 13 bases between. Germline V CDR1 and CDR2: SGHRS, YFSETQ.

As DNA, the CDR3 is TGTGCCAGCTCACCCCCGAGGAGCGGGGAAACGACCCAGTACTTC. Translating gives CASSPPRSGETTQYF. The genes are TRBV18 and TRBJ2-5, with 7 positions matching TRBD2. Germline-derived CDR1 and CDR2 are KGHSH and LQKENI. The CDR3 covers 15 residues. The junction had 11 bases not matched to a gene; V was cut back by 3 bases and J by 7 bases.

The genes are TRBV7-8 and TRBJ1-5; D uncertain. Trimming took 5 bases from V and 3 from J, leaving 20 bases between them. CDR1 is SGHVS, CDR2 FQNEAQ, per germline. There are 17 residues in the CDR3. The CDR3: CASSPAPGNIYNQPQHF. The CDR3 coding sequence is TGTGCCAGCAGCCCCGCTCCGGGGAACATATACAATCAGCCCCAGCATTTT.

This clonotype showed up many times. The chain carries TRBV18 and TRBJ2-7; D gene ambiguous. The CDR3 extends over 11 amino acids. The germline CDR1 and CDR2 sequences are KGHSH and LQKENI. The germline V and J ends were trimmed by 8 bases and 3 bases, with 8 bases remaining between them. The CDR3 DNA is TGTGCCAGCAGTCCTAACTACGAGCAGTACTTC. Its translation is CASSPNYEQYF.

This clonotype was observed a handful of times. V and J are TRBV28 and TRBJ2-3, with 12 bases fitting TRBD2. V was clipped by 2 bases and J by 5 bases; unmatched bases: 5. Germline lookup yields CDR1 MDHEN and CDR2 SYDVKM. This CDR3 comprises 16 residues. CDR3 region: CASSLAGLAGRDTQYF. In nucleotides, the CDR3 is TGTGCCAGCAGTTTAGCTGGACTAGCGGGGAGAGATACGCAGTATTTT.

This clonotype occurred a few times. The V gene is TRBV20-1, the J gene TRBJ2-1, with TRBD2 matching over 8 bases. Trimming at V came to 3 bases and at J to 5 bases, leaving 6 bases not matched to a gene. The CDR3 runs 14 residues. Germline V CDR1 and CDR2: DFQATT, SNEGSKA (reference sequence). The DNA of the CDR3 is TGCAGTGCTAGGGAATTAGCGGGGCACAATGAGCAGTTCTTC. It translates to CSARELAGHNEQFF.